These T cell receptor beta chains were read from a single sample in a study of CD8+ T cells in alopecia areata. The data were produced by immunoSEQ multiplex PCR, yet TCRdb's version contains in-frame clones alone and is incomplete. Seen here are over 150,000 clones, about three fifths observed once, and the top ten hold 10% to 15%. The input for sequencing was CD8+ T cells sorted from blood, taken at week 24, from a patient treated with tofacitinib. The receptors here all came from a human donor with alopecia areata. Each CDR3 is given with its conserved first and last residue. Fields, in order: clone size, V gene, J gene, D gene, CDR3 DNA, CDR3 protein. A D gene is named only where the DNA matches it firmly. Clone size, where shown, is once, few, many, or a class for clones that have expanded.

>.|TRBV27|TRBJ2-2|.
TGTGCCAGCAGTGTGGGGGCTGGCACCGGGGAGCTGTTTTTT
CASSVGAGTGELFF
>few|TRBV29-1|TRBJ2-6|.
TGCAGCGTTGAATCCGACTCTGGGGCCAACGTCCTGACTTTC
CSVESDSGANVLTF
>few|TRBV29-1|TRBJ2-6|.
TGCAGCGTTGAGTCTGGGGCCAACGTCCTGACTTTC
CSVESGANVLTF
>.|TRBV2|TRBJ1-2|.
TGTGCCAGCAGTGAAAATTATGGCTACACCTTC
CASSENYGYTF
>few|TRBV14|TRBJ2-1|TRBD2
TGTGCCAGCAGCCTACATAGCGGGGGGGCCAATGAGCAGTTCTTC
CASSLHSGGANEQFF
>.|TRBV14|TRBJ2-1|TRBD1
TGTGCCAGCAGCCAAGATCAACAGGGGGCTTCCTACAATGAGCAGTTCTTC
CASSQDQQGASYNEQFF
>.|TRBV9|TRBJ1-4|.
TGTGCCAGCAGTTCCCAGGGAGGCGGTAATGAAAAACTGTTTTTT
CASSSQGGGNEKLFF
>few|TRBV7-6|TRBJ2-5|TRBD1
TGTGCCAGCAGTTATTACGGGACAGGAAAAGAGACCCAGTACTTC
CASSYYGTGKETQYF
>few|TRBV2|TRBJ2-7|.
TGTGCCAGCAGTGAAGCGCATTGGGCAGAAGTCTCCTACGAGCAGTACTTC
CASSEAHWAEVSYEQYF
>.|TRBV29-1|TRBJ2-7|TRBD1
TGCAGCGTTGAAGTAACGGGACAGGGAACCCTCTACGAGCAGTACTTC
CSVEVTGQGTLYEQYF
>.|TRBV30|TRBJ2-1|.
TGTGCCTGGAGTGGCCGGAATGAGCAGTTCTTC
CAWSGRNEQFF
>.|TRBV6-5|TRBJ2-2|TRBD2
TGTGCCAGCAGCCGGACTAGCGAGAACACCGGGGAGCTGTTTTTT
CASSRTSENTGELFF
>few|TRBV4-1|TRBJ1-2|TRBD1
TGCGCCAGCAGCCAGGGCGGACAGGGGATCTATGGCTACACCTTC
CASSQGGQGIYGYTF
>.|TRBV13|TRBJ1-4|.
TGTGCCAGCAGCATAAATAGGGGCGATGAAAAACTGTTTTTT
CASSINRGDEKLFF
>few|TRBV2|TRBJ1-5|.
TGTGCCAGCAATTGGGCCACCCATCAGCCCCAGCATTTT
CASNWATHQPQHF
>few|TRBV5-1|TRBJ1-1|.
TGCGCCAGCAGCTCTGACAGCTCGAACACTGAAGCTTTCTTT
CASSSDSSNTEAFF
>.|TRBV30|TRBJ1-4|.
TGTGCCTGGAGTATCAGGTCCACAGAAAAACTGTTTTTT
CAWSIRSTEKLFF
>.|TRBV5-1|TRBJ2-7|.
TGCGCCAGCAGCCCGAGTGGCGTGGGGGGAAGCTCCTACGAGCAGTACTTC
CASSPSGVGGSSYEQYF
>.|TRBV30|TRBJ2-5|.
TGTGCCTGGAGCATGGGGGAGGAGACCCAGTACTTC
CAWSMGEETQYF
>few|TRBV7-6|TRBJ2-3|TRBD2
TGTGCCAGCAGCCCCCTTAGCGGGGTGACAGATACGCAGTATTTT
CASSPLSGVTDTQYF
>.|TRBV30|TRBJ2-5|TRBD2
TGTGCCTGCCTTAATCGTTTCGGGTCAGGAACAGCGGGGGAGACCCAGTACTTC
CACLNRFGSGTAGETQYF
>once|TRBV2|TRBJ1-1|.
TGTGCCAGCACCCCCGCAGGAGGGGTTGGCACTGAAGCTTTCTTT
CASTPAGGVGTEAFF
>few|TRBV11-2|TRBJ2-7|TRBD2
TGTGCCAGCAGCTTAGAGGCGGGGGGCTCCTACGAGCAGTACTTC
CASSLEAGGSYEQYF
>few|TRBV15|TRBJ1-6|.
TGTGCCACCAGCACGCGGGACACCCATAATTCACCCCTCCACTTT
CATSTRDTHNSPLHF
>.|TRBV12-5|TRBJ2-1|.
TGTGCTAGTGGTGAACGGGACATTGAGCAGTTCTTC
CASGERDIEQFF
>few|TRBV9|TRBJ2-7|.
TGTGCCAGCAGCGTAGAGGAGGGACTGTCCTACGAGCAGTACTTC
CASSVEEGLSYEQYF
>.|TRBV29-1|TRBJ2-1|.
TGCAGCGTTGAACTAAGAACTGAGCAGTTCTTC
CSVELRTEQFF
>.|TRBV10-3|TRBJ2-1|TRBD1
TGTGCCATCGTACCGGACAGGGCCCCCCGGGAGCAGTTCTTC
CAIVPDRAPREQFF